Listed below are T cell receptor beta chains from one sample, sequenced in a study of early T cells in non-severe SARS-CoV-2 infection. TCRdb re-called the 5' RACE reads with MiXCR, one entry per CDR3 protein. The data hold more than 90,000 distinct CDR3 sequences, with about 11% observed a single time. Sequencing was performed on whole blood. The receptors stem from an adult who was a healthcare worker with PCR-confirmed SARS-CoV-2 infection or an uninfected control (not recorded which). CDR3s include the opening cysteine and the closing phenylalanine or tryptophan. The D gene is left open where the match is weak.

V	J	length	D	CDR3
TRBV24-1	TRBJ2-3	15	-	CATSDYQGIGDTQYF
TRBV12-3/TRBV12-4	TRBJ2-3	14	TRBD2	CASTWTSEGDTQYF
TRBV29-1	TRBJ2-2	14	-	CSVLPAVEGGELFF
TRBV20-1	TRBJ2-1	15	TRBD2	CSASRLAGAVDEQFF
TRBV7-2	TRBJ1-2	12	-	CASSYYSNPVFF
TRBV19	TRBJ1-1	15	TRBD1	CASSIGTGQNTEAFF
TRBV20-1	TRBJ2-5	16	-	CSARASRLVLQETQYF
TRBV4-1	TRBJ1-2	15	TRBD1	CVSSQVGQGNYGYTF
TRBV24-1	TRBJ2-1	13	-	CATSAGDLNEQFF
TRBV5-4	TRBJ1-1	13	-	CASSPSLRTEAFF
TRBV14	TRBJ1-6	14	-	CASSLRRGTSPLHF
TRBV5-8	TRBJ1-4	12	-	CASSSLAGRLQF
TRBV4-1	TRBJ1-2	14	-	CASSQVEQGYGYTF
TRBV6-1	TRBJ2-7	16	TRBD1	CASSAPGQAISREQYF
TRBV5-1	TRBJ2-7	14	-	CASSLNGVSYEQYF
TRBV3-1	TRBJ1-6	15	-	CASSHQGRYNSPLHF
TRBV10-3	TRBJ2-7	14	TRBD2	CAISPGTSSYEQYF
TRBV2	TRBJ1-4	15	-	CASVLSGVINEKLFF
TRBV7-8	TRBJ1-6	15	-	CASSQHGALNSPLHF
TRBV29-1	TRBJ1-5	13	TRBD1	CSVGDRGNQPQHF
TRBV13	TRBJ1-1	15	-	CASSLGRRENTEAFF
TRBV5-6	TRBJ1-3	12	-	CASSSAGNTIYF
TRBV10-3	TRBJ2-7	13	TRBD1	CAIKGTGVYEQYF
TRBV19	TRBJ1-4	17	TRBD1	CASSILRWDSPNEKLFF
TRBV7-2	TRBJ1-2	16	TRBD1	CASSKPGTGKNGGYTF
TRBV7-2	TRBJ2-3	15	-	CASSPDRARADTQYF
TRBV24-1	TRBJ2-1	16	TRBD2	CATSDDTSGGPNEQFF
TRBV5-1	TRBJ2-7	16	TRBD1	CASSPGPGQGMYEQYF
TRBV20-1	TRBJ2-7	13	TRBD1	CSAGTVDHYEQYF
TRBV7-9	TRBJ1-3	16	TRBD1	CASSPPGQSSGNTIYF
TRBV11-3	TRBJ1-1	13	TRBD1	CASSWGQGTEAFF
TRBV6-1	TRBJ1-6	15	-	CASSEAGPQNSPLHF
TRBV6-5	TRBJ2-5	13	-	CASSPRGGETQYF
TRBV2	TRBJ2-6	15	-	CASSEGGAGANVLTF
TRBV29-1	TRBJ1-2	10	-	CSVEDGAYTF
TRBV7-6	TRBJ2-4	14	-	CASSRDRAGNIQYF
TRBV20-1	TRBJ2-5	12	-	CSANKAQETQYF